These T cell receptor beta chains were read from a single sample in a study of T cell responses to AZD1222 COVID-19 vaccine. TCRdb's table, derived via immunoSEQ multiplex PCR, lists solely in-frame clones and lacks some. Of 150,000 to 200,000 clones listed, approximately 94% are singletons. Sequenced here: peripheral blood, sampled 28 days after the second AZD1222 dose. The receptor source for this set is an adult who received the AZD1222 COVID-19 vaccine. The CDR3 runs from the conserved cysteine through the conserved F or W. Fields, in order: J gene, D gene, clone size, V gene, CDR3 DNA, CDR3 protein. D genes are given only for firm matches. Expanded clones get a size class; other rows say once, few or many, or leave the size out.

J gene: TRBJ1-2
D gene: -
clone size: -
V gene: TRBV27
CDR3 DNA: TGTGCCAGCGTCAAGAGGGCGGGAGGCGCTGGCTACACCTTC
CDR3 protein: CASVKRAGGAGYTF

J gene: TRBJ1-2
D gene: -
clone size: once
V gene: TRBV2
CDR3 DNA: TGTGCCAGCATTCAAGGCAGGAACTATGGCTACACCTTC
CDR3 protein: CASIQGRNYGYTF

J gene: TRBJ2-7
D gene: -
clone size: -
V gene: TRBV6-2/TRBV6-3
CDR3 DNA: TGTGCCAGCAGTCCCAGGGTACAGTCCGAGCAGTACTTC
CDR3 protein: CASSPRVQSEQYF

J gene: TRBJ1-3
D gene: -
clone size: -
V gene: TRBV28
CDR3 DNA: TGTGCCAGCAGTTTGGTGCGGGGAGACACCATATATTTT
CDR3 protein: CASSLVRGDTIYF

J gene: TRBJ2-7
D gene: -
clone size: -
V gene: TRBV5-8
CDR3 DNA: TGTGCCAGCACCCAATGGTCGTCGGGGAGCGAGCAGTACTTC
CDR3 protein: CASTQWSSGSEQYF

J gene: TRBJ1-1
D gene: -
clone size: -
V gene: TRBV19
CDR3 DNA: TGTGCCAGTAATTACGGAGCTGAAGCTTTCTTT
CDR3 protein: CASNYGAEAFF

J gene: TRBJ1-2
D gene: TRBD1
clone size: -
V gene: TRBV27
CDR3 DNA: TGTGCCAGCAGTTCCCCGGGACAGTATGGCTACACCTTC
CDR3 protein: CASSSPGQYGYTF

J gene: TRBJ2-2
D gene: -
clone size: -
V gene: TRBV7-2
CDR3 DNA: TGTGCCAGCAGCCAATCCCGGGGGGCTGTCGGGGAGCTGTTTTTT
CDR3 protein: CASSQSRGAVGELFF

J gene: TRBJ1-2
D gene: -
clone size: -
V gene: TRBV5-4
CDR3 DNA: TGTGCCAGCAGCTTGTTCGAGGTGGGGAACTATGGCTACACCTTC
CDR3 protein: CASSLFEVGNYGYTF

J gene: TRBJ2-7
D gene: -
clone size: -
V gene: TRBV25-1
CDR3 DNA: TGTGCCAGCAGACCGACAGGTTCCTACGAGCAGTACTTC
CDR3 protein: CASRPTGSYEQYF

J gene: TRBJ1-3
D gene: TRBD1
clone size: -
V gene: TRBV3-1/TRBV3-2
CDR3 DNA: TGTGCCAGCAGCCAAGGGTATAGGGGGCCAAGCTCTGGAAACACCATATATTTT
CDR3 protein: CASSQGYRGPSSGNTIYF

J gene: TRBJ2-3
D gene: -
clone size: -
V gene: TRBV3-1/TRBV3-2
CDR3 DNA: TGTGCCAGCAGCCGAAGATCCACAGATACGCAGTATTTT
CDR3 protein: CASSRRSTDTQYF

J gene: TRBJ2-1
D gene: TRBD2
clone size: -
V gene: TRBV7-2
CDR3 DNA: TGTGCCAGCAGCCCAGGGACTAGCGGGAGGCCGCAGTTCTTC
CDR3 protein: CASSPGTSGRPQFF

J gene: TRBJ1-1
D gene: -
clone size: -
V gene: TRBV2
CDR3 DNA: TGTGCCAGCAGTGAAAGCCAGTACACTGAAGCTTTCTTT
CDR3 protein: CASSESQYTEAFF

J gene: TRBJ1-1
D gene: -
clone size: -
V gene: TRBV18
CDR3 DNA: TGTGCCAGCTCACCCCCGGGGGCCCCCTGGGACACTGAAGCTTTCTTT
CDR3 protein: CASSPPGAPWDTEAFF

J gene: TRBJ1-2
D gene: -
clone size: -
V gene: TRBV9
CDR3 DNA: TGTGCCAGCAGCCCGACAGCTACCCATAACTATGGCTACACCTTC
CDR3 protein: CASSPTATHNYGYTF

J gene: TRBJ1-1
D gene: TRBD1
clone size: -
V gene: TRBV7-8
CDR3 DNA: TGTGCCAGTGACCGGACAGGGGGCAGGCCGGGCGCTGAAGCTTTCTTT
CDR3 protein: CASDRTGGRPGAEAFF

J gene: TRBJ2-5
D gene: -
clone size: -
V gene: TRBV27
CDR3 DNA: TGTGCCAGCAGTTCCCTGACAGCAGCAAGCGAGACCCAGTACTTC
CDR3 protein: CASSSLTAASETQYF

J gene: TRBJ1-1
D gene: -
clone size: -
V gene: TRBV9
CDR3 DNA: TGTGCCAGCAGCGTAGGGCCGAACACTGAAGCTTTCTTT
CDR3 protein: CASSVGPNTEAFF

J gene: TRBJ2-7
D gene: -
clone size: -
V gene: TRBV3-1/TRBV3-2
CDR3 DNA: TGTGCCAGCAGCCAAGTAGACTACGAGCAGTACTTC
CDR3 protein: CASSQVDYEQYF

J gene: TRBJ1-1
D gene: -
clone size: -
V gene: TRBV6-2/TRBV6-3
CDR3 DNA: TGTGCCAGCAGTTATGCGGGAATGAACACTGAAGCTTTCTTT
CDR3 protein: CASSYAGMNTEAFF

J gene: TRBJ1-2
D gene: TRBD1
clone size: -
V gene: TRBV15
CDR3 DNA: TGTGCCACCAGCACGGACAGGGCCCGAACTTCCGGCTACACCTTC
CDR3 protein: CATSTDRARTSGYTF

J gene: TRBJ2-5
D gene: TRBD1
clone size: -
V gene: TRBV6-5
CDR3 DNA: TGTGCCAGCAGCCTCGACAGGGGAGTCCAAGAGACCCAGTACTTC
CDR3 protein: CASSLDRGVQETQYF

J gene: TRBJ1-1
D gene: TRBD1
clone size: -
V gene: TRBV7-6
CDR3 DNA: TGTGCCAGCAGCTTAGCCGGACAGGGGACTGAAGCTTTCTTT
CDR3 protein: CASSLAGQGTEAFF

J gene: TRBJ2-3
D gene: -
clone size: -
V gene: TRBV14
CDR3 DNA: TGTGCCAGCAGCCACGGCCAAGCTGCGCAGTATTTT
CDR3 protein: CASSHGQAAQYF

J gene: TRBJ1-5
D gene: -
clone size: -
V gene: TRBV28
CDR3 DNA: TGTGCCAGCAGTCGAGGGGGACACAGAAATCAGCCCCAGCATTTT
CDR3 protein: CASSRGGHRNQPQHF

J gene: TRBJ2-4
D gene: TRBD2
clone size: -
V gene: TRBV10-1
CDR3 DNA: TGCGCCAGCAGTGAGTCGGCGGGAGGAAGCATTCAGTACTTC
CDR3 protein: CASSESAGGSIQYF

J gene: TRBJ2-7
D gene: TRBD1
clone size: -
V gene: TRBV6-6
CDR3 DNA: TGTGCCAGCAGACAGACCGGGACAGGGATGCTAGAGCAGTACTTC
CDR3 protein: CASRQTGTGMLEQYF

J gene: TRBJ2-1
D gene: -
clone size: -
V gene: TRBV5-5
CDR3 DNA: TGTGCCAGCAGCCGCCTCCTAGGTGGTGGTGAGCAGTTCTTC
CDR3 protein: CASSRLLGGGEQFF

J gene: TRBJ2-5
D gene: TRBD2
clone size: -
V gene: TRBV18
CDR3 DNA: TGTGCCAGCTCACGGGGGACTAGTGCTGAGACCCAGTACTTC
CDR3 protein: CASSRGTSAETQYF

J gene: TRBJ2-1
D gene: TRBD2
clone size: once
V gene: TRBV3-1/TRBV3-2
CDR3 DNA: TGTGCCAGCAGCCAAGACCCTGTTGGGCGGGGGGGCAATGAGCAGTTCTTC
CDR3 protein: CASSQDPVGRGGNEQFF

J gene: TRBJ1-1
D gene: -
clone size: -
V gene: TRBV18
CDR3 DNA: TGTGCCAGCTCACCACAGGCAGGGAGCCTAATGAACACTGAAGCTTTCTTT
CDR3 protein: CASSPQAGSLMNTEAFF

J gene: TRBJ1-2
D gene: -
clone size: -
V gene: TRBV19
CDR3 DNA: TGTGCCAGTAGTATGAGATCTTCCGGCTACACCTTC
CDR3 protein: CASSMRSSGYTF

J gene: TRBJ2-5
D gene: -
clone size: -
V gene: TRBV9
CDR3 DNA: TGTGCCAGCAGCGTAGCTCCCAGGGAAGAGACCCAGTACTTC
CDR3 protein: CASSVAPREETQYF

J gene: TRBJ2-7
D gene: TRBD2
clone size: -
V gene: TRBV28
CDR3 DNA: TGTGCCAGCACTCCGGCTAGCGGGAGTCGGGAGCAGTACTTC
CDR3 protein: CASTPASGSREQYF

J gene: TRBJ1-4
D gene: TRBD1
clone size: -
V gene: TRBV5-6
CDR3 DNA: TGTGCCAGCAGCTTCCTGGACAGGGGGCACGAAAAACTGTTTTTT
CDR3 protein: CASSFLDRGHEKLFF

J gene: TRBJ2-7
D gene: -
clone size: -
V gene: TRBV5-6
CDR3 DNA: TGTGCCAGCAGCCGAATGATGGGTCTCTCCTACGAGCAGTACTTC
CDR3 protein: CASSRMMGLSYEQYF

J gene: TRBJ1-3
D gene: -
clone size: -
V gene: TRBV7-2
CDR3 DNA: TGTGCCAGCAGCTTGGGGGTCTCTGGAAACACCATATATTTT
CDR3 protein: CASSLGVSGNTIYF

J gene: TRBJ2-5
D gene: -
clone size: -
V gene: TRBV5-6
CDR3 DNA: TGTGCCAGCACCCGGAAGGTGGGGAGCCTCCAAGAGACCCAGTACTTC
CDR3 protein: CASTRKVGSLQETQYF

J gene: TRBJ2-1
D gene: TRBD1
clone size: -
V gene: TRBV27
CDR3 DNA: TGTGCCAGCACGGGACAGGGTTACAATGAGCAGTTCTTC
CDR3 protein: CASTGQGYNEQFF

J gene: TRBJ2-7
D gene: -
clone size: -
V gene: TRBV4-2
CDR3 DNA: TGTGCCAGCAGCCAGGCCCATTCTGTGGCCTCCGGGAACGAGCAGTACTTC
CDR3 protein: CASSQAHSVASGNEQYF

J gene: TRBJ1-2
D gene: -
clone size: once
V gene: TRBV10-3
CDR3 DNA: TGTGCCATCAGTGAAGGGGGAAGGGGTGGCTACACCTTC
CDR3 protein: CAISEGGRGGYTF

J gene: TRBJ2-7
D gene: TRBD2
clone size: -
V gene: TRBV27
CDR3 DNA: TGTGCCAGCAGTTTTCGACGTGGGGGGGGATTCTCCTACGAGCAGTACTTC
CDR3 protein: CASSFRRGGGFSYEQYF

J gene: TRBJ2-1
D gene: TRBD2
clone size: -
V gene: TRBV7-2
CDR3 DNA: TGTGCCAGCAGCCTTACTAGCGGGGCCAATGAGCAGTTCTTC
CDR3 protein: CASSLTSGANEQFF

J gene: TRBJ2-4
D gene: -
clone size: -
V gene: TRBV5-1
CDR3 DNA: TGCGCCAGCAGCCCTAGACAGAACATTCAGTACTTC
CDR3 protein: CASSPRQNIQYF

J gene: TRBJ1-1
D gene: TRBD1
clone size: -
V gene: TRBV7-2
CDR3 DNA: TGTGCCAGCACGAGGGGGCACACTGAAGCTTTCTTT
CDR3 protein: CASTRGHTEAFF

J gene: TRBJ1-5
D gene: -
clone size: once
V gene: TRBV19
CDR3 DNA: TGTGCCAGCTCCGGGACTGGGAGCAATCAGCCCCAGCATTTT
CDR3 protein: CASSGTGSNQPQHF

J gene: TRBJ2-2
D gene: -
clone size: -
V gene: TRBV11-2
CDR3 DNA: TGTGCCAGCAGCTTAGATCAAAGCGGGGAGCTGTTTTTT
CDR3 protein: CASSLDQSGELFF